This T cell receptor (beta chain) was observed in a study of blood T cell repertoires in COVID-19. Germline V CDR1 and CDR2: SEHNR, FQNEAQ (reference sequence). The CDR3 has 14 amino acids. V lost 6 bases to trimming and J lost 2 bases; unmatched junction nucleotides: 6. Using immunoSEQ multiplex PCR, the repertoire was profiled, and TCRdb retains in-frame clones only, with some absent. The data contain about 230,000 clones, 81% of them singletons. The chain joins TRBV7-9 to TRBJ1-2, with TRBD1 matching 7 bases. Input material: peripheral blood. The clonotype comes from a woman of 80 years or more with acute or convalescent COVID-19. The CDR3 is CASSPGTANYGYTF. The DNA for the CDR3 is TGTGCCAGCAGTCCCGGGACAGCCAACTATGGCTACACCTTC.